The 23 T cell receptor beta chains below come from one sample, sequenced in a study of blood T cells in healthy people across ages. Then a second PCR, running about 6 to 11 cycles, was carried out with a sample-barcoded 5' primer and a J-beta primer mix. TCRdb re-analysed the 5' RACE reads in MiXCR, keeping a single row per CDR3 protein. This table has 1.5 million to 2 million distinct CDR3 sequences, about 35% appearing once. Material: blood. The receptors originated from a woman aged 25 to 39 in good health.

This clonotype was recorded at least ten times. CDR3 region: CAIGTSGLGETQYF. In DNA form, the CDR3 reads TGTGCCATCGGGACGTCTGGATTGGGGGAGACCCAGTACTTC. V is TRBV10-3 and J is TRBJ2-5; D tentatively fits TRBD1 or TRBD2 (5 bases each). V dropped 8 bases and J dropped 5 bases, with 18 bases sitting between them. Germline CDR1 is ENHRY and CDR2 is SYGVKD. This CDR3 has 14 residues.

Many counts were recorded for this clonotype. The J gene is TRBJ2-7, the V gene TRBV11-3, with D tentatively TRBD1 or TRBD2 (5 bases each). Trimming stripped 1 base from V and 5 bases from J, with 6 bases between. The CDR3 totals 12 residues. Germline lookup yields CDR1 SGHNT and CDR2 YENEEA. CDR3 DNA sequence: TGTGCCAGCAGCTTAGGGGACGACGAGCAGTACTTC. Translated, it gives CASSLGDDEQYF. The full variable domain, rest sourced from reference TRBV11-3 and TRBJ2-7, is EAGVVQSPRYKIIEKKQPVAFWCNPISGHNTLYWYLQNLGQGPELLIRYENEEAVDDSQLPKDRFSAERLKGVDSTLKIQPAELGDSAVYLCASSLGDDEQYFGPGTRLTVT.

This clonotype turned up a few times. The V gene is TRBV29-1, the J gene TRBJ1-1; weak D call: TRBD1 (6 bases). Germline assignment: CDR1 SQVTM and CDR2 ANQGSEA. Trimming took off 5 bases at V and 2 bases at J, with 12 bases between the two ends. The CDR3 covers 13 residues. The chain's CDR3 is CSVTKGHNTEAFF. DNA of the CDR3: TGCAGCGTTACCAAGGGACACAACACTGAAGCTTTCTTT.

The chain carries TRBV29-1 and TRBJ1-1; D ambiguous. Germline V gene sequence: CDR1 SQVTM, CDR2 ANQGSEA. The V end lost 7 bases, the J end lost 3 bases, and 12 bases lay between the germline ends. The CDR3 loop spans 12 amino acids. The CDR3: CSAMQADTEAFF. The CDR3, as DNA: TGCAGCGCCATGCAAGCGGACACTGAAGCTTTCTTT. The complete variable domain, with remaining parts taken from reference TRBV29-1 and TRBJ1-1, reads SAVISQKPSRDICQRGTSLTIQCQVDSQVTMMFWYRQQPGQSLTLIATANQGSEATYESGFVIDKFPISRPNLTFSTLTVSNMSPEDSSIYLCSAMQADTEAFFGQGTRLTVV.

This clonotype has only a few counts. The chain uses TRBV9 and TRBJ1-2; D is ambiguous. The V end was cut by 0 bases, the J end by 0 bases, with 9 bases between. CDR3 length: 15 residues. The germline V gene encodes CDR1 SGDLS and CDR2 YYNGEE. The CDR3 nucleotides are TGTGCCAGCAGCGTAGATAAGGGTTCTAACTATGGCTACACCTTC. It specifies CASSVDKGSNYGYTF.

This clonotype was seen only a few times. This rearrangement joins TRBV6-5 to TRBJ1-2; TRBD1 matches 9 bases. The CDR3 spans 14 residues. Trimming removed 4 bases from V and 8 bases from J; junction bases left unmatched: 8. CDR1 and CDR2 from the germline V gene are MNHEY and SVGAGI. The CDR3 region is CASSSSGTGKGYTF. As DNA, the CDR3 is TGTGCCAGCAGTTCCTCGGGGACAGGGAAAGGCTACACCTTC.

The chain links TRBV20-1 to TRBJ1-6, with D perhaps matching TRBD1 (6 bases). The CDR3 runs 14 residues. Trimming removed 1 base from V and 12 bases from J, with 16 bases in between. Germline assignment: CDR1 DFQATT and CDR2 SNEGSKA (reference sequence). CDR3 nucleotides: TGCAGTGCTAGAGGCAAGACAGGAGTGGAACCCCTCCACTTT. It yields the protein CSARGKTGVEPLHF.

The rearrangement links TRBV15 to TRBJ1-2; TRBD1 is a possible D gene (6 bases). V lost 5 bases and J 8 bases, leaving 21 bases between the germline ends. The CDR3 runs 15 residues. Germline V gives CDR1 LNHNV, CDR2 YYDKDF (reference sequence). The CDR3 DNA sequence: TGTGCCACCAGCCCCAAACGGGGGGGCCCCCTGGGCTACACCTTC. It translates to CATSPKRGGPLGYTF.

In its sample, this clonotype was seen a few times. The CDR3 region is CSAPNSQRSSYNEQFF. CDR3 nucleotide sequence: TGCAGTGCTCCCAATTCTCAGCGCAGCTCCTACAATGAGCAGTTCTTC. The genes are TRBV20-1 and TRBJ2-1, with no clear D. The CDR3 covers 16 residues. Trimming took off 5 bases at V and 0 bases at J, with 17 bases between the two ends. Germline V gene lookup returns CDR1 DFQATT and CDR2 SNEGSKA (reference sequence).

The genes are TRBV14 and TRBJ2-1, with TRBD2 matching 8 bases. Germline-derived CDR1 and CDR2 are SGHDN and FVKESK. This CDR3 is 16 amino acids long. V lost 3 bases, J lost 0 bases, and 4 bases stayed unmatched. CDR3 DNA sequence: TGTGCCAGCAGCCACCTTCTAGCGGGCTCCTACAATGAGCAGTTCTTC. Translating gives CASSHLLAGSYNEQFF.

The chain is built from TRBV11-1 and TRBJ1-1; D ambiguous. Germline V gene lookup returns CDR1 SGHAT and CDR2 FQDESV (reference sequence). This CDR3 has 15 residues. The germline V and J ends were trimmed by 0 bases and 7 bases, with 15 bases remaining between them. CDR3: CASSLAAGTGFEAFF. In DNA form, the CDR3 reads TGTGCCAGCAGCTTAGCGGCGGGCACCGGTTTTGAAGCTTTCTTT.

The chain uses TRBV20-1 and TRBJ2-7, with 9 bases lining up with TRBD2. Looked up from germline, CDR1 is DFQATT and CDR2 is SNEGSKA (reference sequence). The CDR3 is 17 residues long. V lost 0 bases and J lost 2; bases outside the gene matches: 11. In DNA form, the CDR3 reads TGCAGTGCTAGAGATAGGTCGAGACTAGCGGAGGCCTACGAGCAGTACTTC. Its translation: CSARDRSRLAEAYEQYF.

At least ten counts were recorded for this clonotype. V is TRBV28 and J is TRBJ2-3; 7 nucleotides match TRBD2. The germline V gene encodes CDR1 MDHEN and CDR2 SYDVKM. The J segment lost 1 base and the V segment lost 1 base, leaving 2 bases of the junction unmatched. The CDR3 extends over 15 amino acids. The chain's CDR3 is CASSLYLAGTDTQYF. As DNA, the CDR3 is TGTGCCAGCAGTTTATATCTAGCGGGCACAGATACGCAGTATTTT.

The chain joins TRBV29-1 to TRBJ2-3; D is unclear. This CDR3 is built from 13 residues. Germline values: CDR1 SQVTM, CDR2 ANQGSEA. Trimming stripped 3 bases from V and 0 bases from J, with 7 bases between. The CDR3 loop is CSVDSTSTDTQYF. CDR3 coding DNA: TGCAGCGTTGACAGCACTAGCACAGATACGCAGTATTTT.

J is TRBJ2-3 and V is TRBV6-1, with 8 bases identical to TRBD1. The CDR3 loop spans 13 amino acids. Germline CDR1 and CDR2: MNHNS and SASEGT. V shed 7 bases and J 8 bases; nucleotides not matched to a gene: 8. The DNA of the CDR3 is TGTGCCAGCAAGACAGGGGTTAGGGGTACGCAGTATTTT. Translating it yields CASKTGVRGTQYF.

The chain joins TRBV28 to TRBJ1-2, with a weak D call TRBD1 (6 bases). This CDR3 region has 15 residues. Per germline, CDR1 MDHEN and CDR2 SYDVKM. The ends were cut back, 7 bases at V and 1 base at J, with 16 bases in the middle. The CDR3 loop reads CASTKQGSINYGYTF. CDR3 DNA sequence: TGTGCCAGCACCAAACAGGGTTCCATTAACTATGGCTACACCTTC.

The chain joins TRBV4-1 to TRBJ2-7, with 7 positions matching TRBD1. CDR3 length: 15 amino acids. V was clipped by 5 bases and J by 6 bases; unmatched bases: 13. Germline loops: CDR1 MGHRA, CDR2 YSYEKL. The CDR3 loop reads CASSTGQARSGEQYF. CDR3 coding DNA: TGCGCCAGCAGCACAGGACAGGCAAGGTCCGGCGAGCAGTACTTC.

The chain recombines TRBV21-1 with TRBJ2-1; the listed D gene, TRBD1, was not tested against the DNA. TRBV21-1 is classified as a pseudogene. This CDR3 spans 15 amino acids. CDR3 sequence reads: CASSKGGQRNNEQFF. Written as DNA, the CDR3 is TGTGCCAGCAGCAAAGGCGGACAGCGAAATAATGAGCAGTTCTTC.

The genes are TRBV7-9 and TRBJ2-1; 14 nucleotides agree with TRBD2. V lost 7 bases to trimming and J lost 8 bases; unmatched junction nucleotides: 7. The CDR3 is 15 residues long. Germline-derived CDR1 and CDR2 are SEHNR and FQNEAQ (reference sequence). The CDR3 region has the DNA TGTGCCAGCACCCTAACGGGACTAGCGGGGGATGAGCAGTTCTTC. Translated, it gives CASTLTGLAGDEQFF.

The chain couples TRBV5-5 to TRBJ2-5; D is possibly TRBD2 (5 bases). Germline assignment: CDR1 SGHKS and CDR2 YYEKEE (reference sequence). With 3 bases removed from V and 1 base from J, the gap between germline ends came to 13 bases. CDR3 length: 15 residues. The DNA of the CDR3 is TGTGCCAGCAGCTGGGGTCGGGGTTTCCAAGAGACCCAGTACTTC. Translating gives CASSWGRGFQETQYF.

This chain joins TRBV15 and TRBJ1-1; perhaps TRBD1 as D (5 bases). Germline V CDR1 and CDR2: LNHNV, YYDKDF (reference sequence). The V and J ends lost 6 bases and 0 bases respectively, with 8 bases between them. The CDR3 is 13 residues long. In nucleotides, the CDR3 is TGTGCCACCAGGACGACAGTGAACACTGAAGCTTTCTTT. This sequence encodes CATRTTVNTEAFF.

The chain carries TRBV30 and TRBJ1-1; D gene unclear. The CDR3 is made up of 13 amino acids. V was shortened by 0 bases and J by 3 bases, with 8 bases between the two germline ends. Germline values: CDR1 GTSNPN, CDR2 SVGIG (reference sequence). CDR3 coding DNA: TGTGCCTGGAGTGTAACCCCCTACACTGAAGCTTTCTTT. It encodes CAWSVTPYTEAFF. Using reference TRBV30 and TRBJ1-1 for the parts outside the CDR3, the full variable domain is SQTIHQWPATLVQPVGSPLSLECTVEGTSNPNLYWYRQAAGRGLQLLFYSVGIGQISSEVPQNLSASRPQDRQFILSSKKLLLSDSGFYLCAWSVTPYTEAFFGQGTRLTVV.

This clonotype was detected only a few times. This sequence joins TRBV29-1 and TRBJ1-1, with TRBD1 matching 7 bases. This CDR3 spans 16 amino acids. The J segment lost 7 bases and the V segment lost 3 bases, leaving 17 bases of the junction unmatched. Germline V gives CDR1 SQVTM, CDR2 ANQGSEA. Here the CDR3 reads CSVDRSGDRKGDEAFF. The DNA for the CDR3 is TGCAGCGTTGATCGCTCCGGGGACAGAAAAGGAGATGAAGCTTTCTTT.